One sample yielded the 11 T cell receptor beta chains listed below, sequenced in a study of neurological immune-mediated disorders. TCRdb reprocessed the 5' RACE reads with MiXCR, giving one entry per CDR3 protein. Among just under 20,000 distinct CDR3 sequences listed, approximately 7.9% were seen once. Sequenced material: CD8+ T cells from blood. The receptors stem from a woman aged 25 to 39 with HTLV-1-associated myelopathy (HAM/TSP).

This clonotype was observed many times. The genes are TRBV6-5 and TRBJ2-3; D may be TRBD2 (5 bases). Germline assignment: CDR1 MNHEY and CDR2 SVGAGI. This CDR3 region has 13 residues. V dropped 6 bases and J dropped 4 bases, with 11 bases sitting between them. This chain's CDR3 is CASSHGVPDTQYF. CDR3 DNA: TGTGCCAGCAGCCACGGGGTTCCAGATACGCAGTATTTT.

This clonotype was seen at least ten times. The rearrangement links TRBV6-5 to TRBJ1-2, with 7 bases identical to TRBD1. Germline lookup yields CDR1 MNHEY and CDR2 SVGAGI. The CDR3 length is 16 residues. J was trimmed by 6 bases and V by 0 bases; bases with no gene match: 10. The CDR3 coding sequence is TGTGCCAGCAGTTACTCACCCACAGGGACAGCCCATGGCTACACCTTC. Translating gives CASSYSPTGTAHGYTF.

This clonotype was detected ten times or more. The chain has TRBV12-3 or TRBV12-4 and TRBJ2-2, with 8 bases aligning to TRBD2. V dropped 7 bases and J dropped 4; count of bases not matched to a gene: 23. The CDR3 spans 20 residues. The CDR3 DNA is TGTGCCAGCATCTCACCCCCGGGGGGGCTAGAAGTCGTCTTCACCGGGGAGCTGTTTTTT. This translates into CASISPPGGLEVVFTGELFF.

This clonotype was recorded many times. V gene TRBV2 combines with J gene TRBJ2-1; TRBD1 matches at 9 bases. The CDR3 has 13 amino acids. V gave up 6 bases and J gave up 9 bases; unmatched junction bases: 6. Germline-derived CDR1 and CDR2 are SNHLY and FYNNEI. CDR3 sequence (DNA): TGTGCCAGCAGGGGAGGGACAGGGAGTGAGCAGTTCTTC. It encodes CASRGGTGSEQFF.

In DNA form, the CDR3 reads TGTGCCAGCAGCAGAACCGGGAGGAACTACACCTTC. This codes for CASSRTGRNYTF. The chain uses TRBV7-6 and TRBJ1-2; D is unclear. With 5 bases removed from V and 10 bases from J, the gap between germline ends came to 14 bases. Germline loops: CDR1 SGHVS, CDR2 FNYEAQ. CDR3 length: 12 residues.

This clonotype was seen ten or more times. The rearrangement links TRBV6-1 to TRBJ2-3; D gene uncertain. The CDR3 sequence is 13 residues long. The V and J ends lost 2 bases and 2 bases respectively, with 5 bases between them. Germline V lookup: CDR1 MNHNS, CDR2 SASEGT. The CDR3 bases are TGTGCCAGCAGTGAACACCCCACAGATACGCAGTATTTT. As protein: CASSEHPTDTQYF.

This clonotype was seen at least ten times. The chain has TRBV27 and TRBJ2-7; D is perhaps TRBD2 (6 bases). The CDR3 extends over 13 amino acids. The V and J ends lost 6 bases and 1 base respectively, with 10 bases between them. The germline CDR1 and CDR2 sequences are MNHEY and SMNVEV (reference sequence). CDR3 loop: CASSLSGSYEQYF. CDR3 DNA sequence: TGTGCCAGCAGCCTTAGCGGATCCTACGAGCAGTACTTC.

This clonotype occurred many times. The V gene is TRBV6-5, the J gene TRBJ2-1; D is unclear. Germline CDR1 reads MNHEY; CDR2 reads SVGAGI. Trimming took 5 bases from V and 6 from J, leaving 8 bases between them. The CDR3 extends over 12 amino acids. The CDR3 DNA is TGTGCCAGCAGTCTGGATGGCAATGAGCAGTTCTTC. Its translation is CASSLDGNEQFF.

This clonotype came up many times. The chain combines TRBV7-9 with TRBJ2-1; D gene ambiguous. The V gene lost 4 bases and the J gene lost 4 bases, with 17 bases spanning the gap. Germline lookup yields CDR1 SEHNR and CDR2 FQNEAQ (reference sequence). CDR3 size: 16 residues. DNA for the CDR3: TGTGCCAGCAGCTCCGCAAAAAGGGAACGGTACAATGAGCAGTTCTTC. Encoded protein: CASSSAKRERYNEQFF.

This clonotype was recorded at least ten times. The chain uses TRBV7-9 and TRBJ2-2; D not certain. From germline, CDR1 is SEHNR and CDR2 FQNEAQ (reference sequence). CDR3 length: 14 residues. V lost 3 bases, J lost 6 bases, and 11 bases lay in between. In DNA form, the CDR3 reads TGTGCCAGCAGCTTCCAGGACCCGGCCGGGGAGCTGTTTTTT. Translated, it gives CASSFQDPAGELFF.

In its sample, this clonotype was seen many times. The chain couples TRBV20-1 to TRBJ2-1; 10 bases fit TRBD2. The CDR3 runs to 14 residues. J gave up 4 bases and V 5 bases, and 5 bases lay outside the gene matches. The V gene's germline CDR1 is DFQATT and CDR2 SNEGSKA (reference sequence). CDR3 DNA: TGCAGTGCTCCCGGACTAGCGGAATACAATGAGCAGTTCTTC. As protein: CSAPGLAEYNEQFF.